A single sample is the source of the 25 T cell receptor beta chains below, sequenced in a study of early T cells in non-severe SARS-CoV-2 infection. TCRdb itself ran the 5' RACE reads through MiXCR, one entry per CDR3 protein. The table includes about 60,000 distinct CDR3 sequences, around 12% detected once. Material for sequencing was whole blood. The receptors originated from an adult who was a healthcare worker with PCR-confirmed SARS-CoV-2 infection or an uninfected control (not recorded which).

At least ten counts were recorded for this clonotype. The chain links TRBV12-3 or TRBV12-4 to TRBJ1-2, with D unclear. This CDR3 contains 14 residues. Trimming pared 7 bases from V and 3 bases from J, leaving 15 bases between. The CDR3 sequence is CASTMRQRDYGYTF. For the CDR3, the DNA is TGTGCCAGCACGATGAGGCAACGAGACTATGGCTACACCTTC.

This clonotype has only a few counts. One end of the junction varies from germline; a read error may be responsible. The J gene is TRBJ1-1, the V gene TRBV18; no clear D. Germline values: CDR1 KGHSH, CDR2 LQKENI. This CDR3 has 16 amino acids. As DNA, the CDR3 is TGTGCCAGCTCGCCACTAGCCCCCAGCCAGAACACTGAAGCTTTCTTT. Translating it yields CASSPLAPSQNTEAFF. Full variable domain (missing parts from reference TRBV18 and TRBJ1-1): NAGVMQNPRHLVRRRGQEARLRCSPMKGHSHVYWYRQLPEEGLKFMVYLQKENIIDESGMPKERFSAEFPKEGPSILRIQQVVRGDSAAYFCASSPLAPSQNTEAFFGQGTRLTVV.

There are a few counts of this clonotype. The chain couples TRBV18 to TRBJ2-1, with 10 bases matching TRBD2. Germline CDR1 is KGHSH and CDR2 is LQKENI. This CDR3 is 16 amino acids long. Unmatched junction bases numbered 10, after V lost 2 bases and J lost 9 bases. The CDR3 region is CASSPIERGGQAEQFF. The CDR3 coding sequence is TGTGCCAGCTCACCAATCGAGCGGGGGGGCCAGGCTGAGCAGTTCTTC. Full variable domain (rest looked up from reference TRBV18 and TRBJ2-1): NAGVMQNPRHLVRRRGQEARLRCSPMKGHSHVYWYRQLPEEGLKFMVYLQKENIIDESGMPKERFSAEFPKEGPSILRIQQVVRGDSAAYFCASSPIERGGQAEQFFGPGTRLTVL.

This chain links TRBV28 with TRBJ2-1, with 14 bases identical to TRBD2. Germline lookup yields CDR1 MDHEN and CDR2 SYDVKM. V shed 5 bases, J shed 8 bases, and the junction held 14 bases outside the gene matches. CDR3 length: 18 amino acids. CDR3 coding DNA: TGTGCCAGCAGTCCAATCGGACTAGCGGGAGGTATGATGGATGAGCAGTTCTTC. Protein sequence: CASSPIGLAGGMMDEQFF. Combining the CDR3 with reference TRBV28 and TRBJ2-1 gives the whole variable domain DVKVTQSSRYLVKRTGEKVFLECVQDMDHENMFWYRQDPGLGLRLIYFSYDVKMKEKGDIPEGYSVSREKKERFSLILESASTNQTSMYLCASSPIGLAGGMMDEQFFGPGTRLTVL.

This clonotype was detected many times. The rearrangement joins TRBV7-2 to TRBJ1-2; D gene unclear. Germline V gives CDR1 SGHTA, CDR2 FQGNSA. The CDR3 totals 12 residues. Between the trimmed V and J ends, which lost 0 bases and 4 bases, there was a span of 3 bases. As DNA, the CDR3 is TGTGCCAGCAGCTTAGCCGGCTATGGCTACACCTTC. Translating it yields CASSLAGYGYTF.

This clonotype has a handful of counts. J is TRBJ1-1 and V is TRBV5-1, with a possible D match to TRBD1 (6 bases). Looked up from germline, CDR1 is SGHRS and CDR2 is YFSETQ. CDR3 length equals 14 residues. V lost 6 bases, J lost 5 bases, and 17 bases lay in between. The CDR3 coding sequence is TGCGCCAGCACTTTGGAGGGGGTACGGACTGAAGCTTTCTTT. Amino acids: CASTLEGVRTEAFF.

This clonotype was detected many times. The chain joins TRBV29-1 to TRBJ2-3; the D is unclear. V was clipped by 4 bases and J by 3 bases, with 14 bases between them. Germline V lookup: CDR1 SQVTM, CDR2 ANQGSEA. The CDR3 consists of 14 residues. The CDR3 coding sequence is TGCAGCGTTGTTCCAGGAGTTGGGACAGATACGCAGTATTTT. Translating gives CSVVPGVGTDTQYF.

The CDR3: CASSHGTVSSGANVLTF. CDR3 nucleotides: TGTGCCAGCAGTCACGGGACAGTGAGCTCTGGGGCCAACGTCCTGACTTTC. The chain is built from TRBV25-1 and TRBJ2-6, with 7 bases identical to TRBD1. The V segment lost 5 bases and the J segment 0 bases; nucleotides outside the gene matches: 7. The germline V gene has CDR1 MGHDK and CDR2 SYGVNS. The length of the CDR3 is 17 residues.

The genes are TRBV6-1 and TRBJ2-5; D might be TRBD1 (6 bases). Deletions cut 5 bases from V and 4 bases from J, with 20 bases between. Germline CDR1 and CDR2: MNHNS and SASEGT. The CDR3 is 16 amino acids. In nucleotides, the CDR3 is TGTGCCAGCAGTCATTTACCACAGGGCTCAGGAGAGACCCAGTACTTC. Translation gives CASSHLPQGSGETQYF.

As DNA, the CDR3 is TGCGCCAGCAGTAGCAGGGGGGCCTACGAGCAGTACTTC. This codes for CASSSRGAYEQYF. V is TRBV10-2 and J is TRBJ2-7, with D maybe TRBD1 (7 bases). Trimming took off 5 bases at V and 2 bases at J, with 10 bases between the two ends. Germline V CDR1 and CDR2: WSHSY, SAAADI. The CDR3 is 13 amino acids.

The CDR3 sequence: CSARGRRGQSNPGYTF. For the CDR3, the DNA is TGCAGTGCTCGGGGGAGAAGGGGACAGTCCAATCCTGGCTACACCTTC. The V gene is TRBV20-1, the J gene TRBJ1-2, with 7 bases that match TRBD1. Germline V gene lookup returns CDR1 DFQATT and CDR2 SNEGSKA (reference sequence). The trim removed 5 bases at V and 7 bases at J, leaving 19 bases unmatched. The CDR3 contains 16 residues.

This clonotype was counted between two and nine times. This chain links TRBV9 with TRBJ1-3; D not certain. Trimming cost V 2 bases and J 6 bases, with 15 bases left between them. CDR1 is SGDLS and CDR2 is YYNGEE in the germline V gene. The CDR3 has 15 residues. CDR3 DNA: TGTGCCAGCAGCGTTGATACGGATGCTGAAAACACCATATATTTT. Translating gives CASSVDTDAENTIYF.

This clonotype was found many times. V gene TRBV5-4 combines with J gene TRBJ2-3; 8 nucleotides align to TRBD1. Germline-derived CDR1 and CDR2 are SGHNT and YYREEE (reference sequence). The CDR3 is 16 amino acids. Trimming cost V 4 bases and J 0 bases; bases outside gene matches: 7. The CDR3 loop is CASSDGTGLSTDTQYF. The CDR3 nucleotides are TGTGCCAGCAGCGACGGGACAGGCCTGAGCACAGATACGCAGTATTTT.

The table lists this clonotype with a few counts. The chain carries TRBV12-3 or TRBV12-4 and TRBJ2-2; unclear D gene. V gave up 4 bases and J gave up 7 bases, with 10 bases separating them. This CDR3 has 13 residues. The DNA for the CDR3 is TGTGCCAGCAGTTATTTGTTGGGCGGGGAGCTGTTTTTT. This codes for CASSYLLGGELFF.

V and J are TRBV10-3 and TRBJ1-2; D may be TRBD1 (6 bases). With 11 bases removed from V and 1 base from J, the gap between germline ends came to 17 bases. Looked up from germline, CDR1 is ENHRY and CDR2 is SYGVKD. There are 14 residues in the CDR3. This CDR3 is CASSGTRLNYGYTF. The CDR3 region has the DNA TGTGCCTCCTCCGGGACAAGACTTAACTATGGCTACACCTTC.

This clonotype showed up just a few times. As DNA, the CDR3 is TGTGCCAGCAGTTGGGTTAGCGGGAGCACAGATACGCAGTATTTT. Translation gives CASSWVSGSTDTQYF. The chain combines TRBV6-5 with TRBJ2-3, with 7 bases lining up with TRBD2. The CDR3 has 15 residues. Looked up from germline, CDR1 is MNHEY and CDR2 is SVGAGI. Unmatched junction bases numbered 4, after V lost 4 bases and J lost 0 bases.

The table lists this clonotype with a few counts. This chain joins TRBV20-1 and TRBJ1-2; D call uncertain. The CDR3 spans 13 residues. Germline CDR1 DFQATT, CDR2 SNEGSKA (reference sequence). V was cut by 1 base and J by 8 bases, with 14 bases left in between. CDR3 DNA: TGCAGTGCTAGAGGCCTCCCGGCAGGAGGCTACACCTTC. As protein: CSARGLPAGGYTF.

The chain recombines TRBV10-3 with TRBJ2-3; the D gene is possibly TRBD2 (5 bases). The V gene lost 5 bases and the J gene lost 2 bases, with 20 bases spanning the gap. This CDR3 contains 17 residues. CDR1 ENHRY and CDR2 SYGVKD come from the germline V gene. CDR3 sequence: CAISWTTRGRDTDTQYF. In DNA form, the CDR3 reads TGTGCCATCAGTTGGACGACACGGGGAAGGGACACAGATACGCAGTATTTT.

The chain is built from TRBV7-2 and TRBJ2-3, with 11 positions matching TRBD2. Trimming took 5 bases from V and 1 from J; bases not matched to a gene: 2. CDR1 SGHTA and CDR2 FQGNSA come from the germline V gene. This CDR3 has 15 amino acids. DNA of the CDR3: TGTGCCAGCAGCCTACTAGCGGGGGGCACAGATACGCAGTATTTT. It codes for CASSLLAGGTDTQYF.

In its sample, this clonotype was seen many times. For the CDR3, the DNA is TGTGCCAGCAGGCCCGGGAGCTACACAGATACGCAGTATTTT. As protein: CASRPGSYTDTQYF. The chain carries TRBV2 and TRBJ2-3; TRBD2 might be the D (6 bases). Trimming shortened V by 6 bases and J by 2 bases, and 12 bases separated the two germline ends. Germline V gene lookup returns CDR1 SNHLY and CDR2 FYNNEI. This CDR3 contains 14 residues.

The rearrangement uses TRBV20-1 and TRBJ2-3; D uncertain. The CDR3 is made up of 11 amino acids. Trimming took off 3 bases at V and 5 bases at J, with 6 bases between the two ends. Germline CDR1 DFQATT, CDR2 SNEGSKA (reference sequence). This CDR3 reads CSASSGDTQYF. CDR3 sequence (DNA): TGCAGTGCTAGCTCTGGAGATACGCAGTATTTT.

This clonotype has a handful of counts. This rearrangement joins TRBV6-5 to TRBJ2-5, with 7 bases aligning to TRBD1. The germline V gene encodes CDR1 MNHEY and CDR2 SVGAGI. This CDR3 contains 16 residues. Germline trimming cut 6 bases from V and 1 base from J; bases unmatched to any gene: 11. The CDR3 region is CASSYHTDRAQETQYF. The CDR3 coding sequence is TGTGCCAGCAGCTACCACACAGACAGGGCCCAAGAGACCCAGTACTTC.

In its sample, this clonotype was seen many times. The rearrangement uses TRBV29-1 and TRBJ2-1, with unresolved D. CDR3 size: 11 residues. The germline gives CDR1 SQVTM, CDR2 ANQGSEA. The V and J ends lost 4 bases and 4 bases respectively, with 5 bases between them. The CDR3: CSVVGYNEQFF. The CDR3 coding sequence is TGCAGCGTTGTAGGTTACAATGAGCAGTTCTTC.

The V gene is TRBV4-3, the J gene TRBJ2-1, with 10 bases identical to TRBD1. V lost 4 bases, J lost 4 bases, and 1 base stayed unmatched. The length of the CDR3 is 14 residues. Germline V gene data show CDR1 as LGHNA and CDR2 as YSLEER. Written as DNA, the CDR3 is TGCGCCAGCAGCCTGGGACAGGGGTACAATGAGCAGTTCTTC. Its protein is CASSLGQGYNEQFF.

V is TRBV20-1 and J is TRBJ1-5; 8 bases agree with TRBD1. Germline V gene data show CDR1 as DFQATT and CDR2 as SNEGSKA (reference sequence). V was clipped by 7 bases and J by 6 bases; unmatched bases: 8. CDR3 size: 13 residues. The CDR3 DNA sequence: TGCAGTGGGGCAGGGGGCGCGATTCAGCCCCAGCATTTT. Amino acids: CSGAGGAIQPQHF.